These 12 T cell receptor beta chains originate from one sample sequenced in a study of cytomegalovirus exposure and HLA in healthy donors. It was with 60 Vbeta and 13 Jbeta primers that the PCR ran. The assay was immunoSEQ multiplex PCR, and TCRdb's table has in-frame clones only and misses some. Of 110,000 or so clones in the sample, around 77% were seen once. Sequencing input: PBMCs. The receptors here all came from a woman aged 30 to 39 in good health and CMV-seropositive.

CDR3 loop: CASTAFGMNTEAFF. The DNA of the CDR3 is TGTGCCAGTACCGCCTTCGGGATGAACACTGAAGCTTTCTTT. The rearrangement links TRBV19 to TRBJ1-1; D ambiguous. Trimming removed 7 bases from V and 0 bases from J, with 12 bases in between. Germline loops: CDR1 LNHDA, CDR2 SQIVND (reference sequence). The CDR3 covers 14 residues.

The chain couples TRBV18 to TRBJ2-3; 9 bases line up with TRBD2. The CDR3 spans 14 residues. Per germline, CDR1 KGHSH and CDR2 LQKENI. The junction had 3 bases not matched to a gene; V was cut back by 5 bases and J by 3 bases. For the CDR3, the DNA is TGTGCCAGCTCAACCACTAGCGGGACAGATACGCAGTATTTT. This sequence encodes CASSTTSGTDTQYF.

The rearrangement links TRBV5-1 to TRBJ1-1, with a tentative D call TRBD1 (5 bases). V lost 3 bases, J lost 4 bases, and 19 bases lay in between. The CDR3 spans 16 residues. Germline V gene lookup returns CDR1 SGHRS and CDR2 YFSETQ. CDR3 sequence: CASSSQGFSDGTEAFF. As DNA, the CDR3 is TGCGCCAGCAGCTCTCAGGGTTTCTCGGACGGCACTGAAGCTTTCTTT.

V gene TRBV7-6 combines with J gene TRBJ2-7; 7 nucleotides match TRBD1. Trimming at V came to 3 bases and at J to 3 bases, leaving 5 bases not matched to a gene. The germline gives CDR1 SGHVS, CDR2 FNYEAQ. The CDR3 runs 14 residues. CDR3 protein: CASSLSRGLYEQYF. CDR3 coding DNA: TGTGCCAGCAGCTTGAGTAGGGGGCTCTACGAGCAGTACTTC.

The rearrangement uses TRBV6-5 and TRBJ2-7; 8 bases fit TRBD2. Germline lookup yields CDR1 MNHEY and CDR2 SVGAGI. This CDR3 has 15 amino acids. V shed 6 bases, J shed 2 bases, and the junction held 9 bases outside the gene matches. The CDR3 protein is CASSPFTSGAYEQYF. The DNA of the CDR3 is TGTGCCAGCAGCCCCTTTACTAGCGGCGCCTACGAGCAGTACTTC.

The genes are TRBV28 and TRBJ1-5; 7 nucleotides agree with TRBD1. The CDR3 is made up of 16 amino acids. With 4 bases clipped from V and 1 base from J, the junction kept 7 bases outside the gene matches. Germline CDR1 and CDR2: MDHEN and SYDVKM. The CDR3 DNA reads TGTGCCAGCAGTTCTCCCCCGGGACAGAGCAATCAGCCCCAGCATTTT. Translated: CASSSPPGQSNQPQHF.

The chain joins TRBV2 to TRBJ1-5, with unresolved D. This CDR3 is built from 15 residues. Trimming took off 1 base at V and 5 bases at J, with 12 bases between the two ends. Germline V gene sequence: CDR1 SNHLY, CDR2 FYNNEI. CDR3 sequence reads: CASSEGHFLDQPQHF. The CDR3 DNA is TGTGCCAGCAGTGAAGGACACTTCCTCGATCAGCCCCAGCATTTT.

The CDR3 DNA sequence: TGTGCCAGCACCACAGGGACAGGGCTGGGCTACACCTTC. Its translation is CASTTGTGLGYTF. The chain is built from TRBV27 and TRBJ1-2, with 9 bases that match TRBD1. V lost 7 bases to trimming and J lost 8 bases; unmatched junction nucleotides: 8. CDR1 is MNHEY and CDR2 is SMNVEV in the germline V gene (reference sequence). The CDR3 contains 13 residues.

This sequence joins TRBV7-2 and TRBJ2-1, with a tentative D call TRBD2 (5 bases). The germline gives CDR1 SGHTA, CDR2 FQGNSA. V lost 3 bases to trimming and J lost 8 bases, with 14 bases between them. CDR3 size: 14 residues. The CDR3 DNA is TGTGCCAGCAGCTTTGGGAGTAGTTGGCATGAGCAGTTCTTC. It is translated as CASSFGSSWHEQFF.

The genes are TRBV27 and TRBJ2-2; 7 positions agree with TRBD1. CDR1 and CDR2 from the germline V gene are MNHEY and SMNVEV (reference sequence). The CDR3 length is 17 residues. The trim removed 4 bases at V and 2 bases at J, leaving 10 bases unmatched. The CDR3 DNA is TGTGCCAGCAGTTCAACCCGGACAGGAGTAAACACCGGGGAGCTGTTTTTT. Protein product: CASSSTRTGVNTGELFF.

The chain has TRBV27 and TRBJ1-6; TRBD1 aligns across 10 bases. The CDR3 covers 15 residues. Germline V gene sequence: CDR1 MNHEY, CDR2 SMNVEV (reference sequence). The trim removed 3 bases at V and 10 bases at J, leaving 6 bases unmatched. The DNA of the CDR3 is TGTGCCAGCAGTTTCCTCGGGACAGGGGAATCACCCCTCCACTTT. Its protein product is CASSFLGTGESPLHF.

This clone was seen a single time. This sample includes further DNA sequences coding for the same CDR3. The V call is TRBV27, the J call TRBJ1-1; perhaps TRBD1 as D (6 bases). The ends were cut back, 2 bases at V and 4 bases at J, with 8 bases in the middle. From germline, CDR1 is MNHEY and CDR2 SMNVEV (reference sequence). This CDR3 comprises 13 residues. CDR3 sequence (DNA): TGTGCCAGCAGTTTAGGCAGGGGCACTGAAGCTTTCTTT. Amino acids: CASSLGRGTEAFF.